These 7 T cell receptor beta chains were sequenced from one sample in a study of cytomegalovirus exposure and HLA in healthy donors. The primer mix had 60 Vbeta and 13 Jbeta primers. Sequenced by immunoSEQ multiplex PCR; TCRdb stores in-frame clones only, minus some. The sample lists about 190,000 clones; roughly four fifths were seen once. Input material: PBMCs. Every receptor here comes from a woman in her late teens or twenties in good health and CMV-seronegative.

V is TRBV7-6 and J is TRBJ2-3, with 7 bases fitting TRBD2. CDR1 is SGHVS and CDR2 is FNYEAQ in the germline V gene. There are 16 residues in the CDR3. Germline trimming cut 5 bases from V and 0 bases from J; bases unmatched to any gene: 8. CDR3 in amino acids: CASSRQVGGSTDTQYF. In nucleotides, the CDR3 is TGTGCCAGCAGCCGACAAGTGGGGGGGAGCACAGATACGCAGTATTTT. The full variable domain, in which reference TRBV7-6 and TRBJ2-3 provide the parts outside the CDR3, is GAGVSQSPRYKVTKRGQDVALRCDPISGHVSLYWYRQALGQGPEFLTYFNYEAQQDKSGLPNDRFSAERPEGSISTLTIQRTEQRDSAMYRCASSRQVGGSTDTQYFGPGTRLTVL.

The V gene is TRBV19, the J gene TRBJ1-4, with D possibly TRBD1 on 5 matching bases. Per the germline V gene, CDR1 is LNHDA and CDR2 is SQIVND (reference sequence). This CDR3 has 14 residues. With 2 bases removed from V and 4 bases from J, the gap between germline ends came to 8 bases. The CDR3 DNA sequence: TGTGCCAGTAGTATACACAGGAATAATGAAAAACTGTTTTTT. Protein: CASSIHRNNEKLFF.

V and J are TRBV7-3 and TRBJ1-3, with TRBD1 as a possible D gene (6 bases). V was clipped by 4 bases and J by 4 bases, with 17 bases between them. CDR1 and CDR2 (germline): SGHTA, FQGTGA. The CDR3 is made up of 16 amino acids. The CDR3 region has the DNA TGTGCCAGCAGCTCGGACACAGGGAGTAAAGGAAACACCATATATTTT. Protein sequence: CASSSDTGSKGNTIYF.

This sequence joins TRBV10-3 and TRBJ2-7; D remains unclear. The CDR3 length is 12 residues. Germline V gene data show CDR1 as ENHRY and CDR2 as SYGVKD. The V gene lost 0 bases and the J gene lost 6 bases, with 6 bases spanning the gap. CDR3 loop: CAISESQAEQYF. In nucleotides, the CDR3 is TGTGCCATCAGTGAGTCCCAGGCCGAGCAGTACTTC.

The rearrangement joins TRBV7-9 to TRBJ1-6; 12 nucleotides align to TRBD1. The CDR3 consists of 16 residues. Germline V gene lookup returns CDR1 SEHNR and CDR2 FQNEAQ (reference sequence). V lost 7 bases to trimming and J lost 4 bases; unmatched junction nucleotides: 5. CDR3 coding DNA: TGTGCCAGCACACCGGGACAGGGGGCATATAATTCACCCCTCCACTTT. Its translation is CASTPGQGAYNSPLHF.

This clone was picked up a small number of times. The chain combines TRBV4-2 with TRBJ2-7; D ambiguous. V dropped 1 base and J dropped 3 bases, with 10 bases sitting between them. This CDR3 comprises 14 residues. The germline gives CDR1 LGHNA, CDR2 YNFKEQ. The CDR3 is CASSQAPGGYEQYF. CDR3 sequence (DNA): TGTGCCAGCAGCCAAGCCCCAGGTGGCTACGAGCAGTACTTC.

This clone was detected once. In DNA, the CDR3 is TGTGCCAGTAGTACGGACAGGGCAGCCTCTGGGGCCAACGTCCTGACTTTC. Protein sequence: CASSTDRAASGANVLTF. The rearrangement joins TRBV19 to TRBJ2-6, with TRBD1 matching over 8 bases. The CDR3 sequence is 17 residues long. The V and J ends lost 4 bases and 0 bases, in that order; junction bases with no gene match: 5. The V gene's germline CDR1 is LNHDA and CDR2 SQIVND (reference sequence).